The rows below give T cell receptor beta chains drawn from one sample of a study of CD8 T cells in ankylosing spondylitis. TCRdb passed the 5' RACE reads through MiXCR, listing each CDR3 protein once. The sample contains about 180,000 distinct CDR3 sequences, approximately 9.9% of which appear only once. Sequenced material: blood, either unsorted or a sorted T cell fraction (not recorded which). Receptor source: a female donor with ankylosing spondylitis or in good health (not recorded which). Each CDR3 is given with its conserved first and last residue. A D gene is named only where the DNA matches it firmly. A clone size is listed for some rows: how often the clone was seen (once, few, many), or a class if it is expanded.

v_call	j_call	clone_size	d_call	cdr3_aa	cdr3_nt
TRBV5-1	TRBJ1-1	many	TRBD1	CASRFRDSYLNTEAFF	TGCGCCAGCAGGTTCCGGGACAGCTACTTGAACACTGAAGCTTTCTTT
TRBV6-2/TRBV6-3	TRBJ2-1	few	TRBD2	CASTEELAGGYNEQFF	TGTGCCAGCACCGAGGAACTAGCGGGTGGGTACAATGAGCAGTTCTTC
TRBV30	TRBJ2-1	few	.	CAWKHNEQFF	TGTGCCTGGAAGCACAATGAGCAGTTCTTC
TRBV11-2	TRBJ2-2	many	.	CASSWGQNTGELFF	TGTGCCAGCAGCTGGGGACAGAACACCGGGGAGCTGTTTTTT
TRBV3-1	TRBJ1-5	few	TRBD1	CASSQSGTGKQPQHF	TGTGCCAGCAGCCAATCCGGGACAGGGAAACAGCCCCAGCATTTT
TRBV14	TRBJ2-1	.	TRBD1	CASSQAPLQGPYNEQFF	TGTGCCAGCAGCCAAGCGCCTCTACAGGGGCCCTACAATGAGCAGTTCTTC
TRBV5-1	TRBJ1-1	many	.	CASSSVQGRNTEAFF	TGCGCCAGCAGTTCCGTTCAGGGTCGGAACACTGAAGCTTTCTTT
TRBV14	TRBJ2-3	.	TRBD2	CASSPRGLAGGPEDTQYF	TGTGCCAGCAGCCCCCGCGGACTAGCGGGAGGGCCGGAAGATACGCAGTATTTT
TRBV27	TRBJ2-1	few	.	CASSLTQRVEQFF	TGTGCCAGCAGTTTGACGCAACGTGTTGAGCAGTTCTTC
TRBV10-3	TRBJ2-7	few	.	CAISEGGEQYF	TGTGCCATCAGTGAGGGGGGCGAGCAGTACTTC
TRBV5-1	TRBJ2-5	few	TRBD2	CASSWGVTSGVKETQYF	TGCGCCAGCAGCTGGGGGGTGACTAGCGGCGTGAAAGAGACCCAGTACTTC
TRBV7-9	TRBJ2-7	.	TRBD1	CASSPRTGPYEQYF	TGTGCCAGCAGCCCCCGGACAGGACCCTACGAGCAGTACTTC
TRBV7-2	TRBJ2-7	few	TRBD2	CASSSGLGLYEQYF	TGTGCCAGCAGCTCGGGACTAGGGCTGTACGAGCAGTACTTC
TRBV6-2/TRBV6-3	TRBJ2-1	few	TRBD2	CASSYPLAGAGNEQFF	TGTGCCAGCAGTTACCCTTTAGCGGGAGCTGGCAATGAGCAGTTCTTC
TRBV27	TRBJ2-7	few	.	CASSPRGTSYEQYF	TGTGCCAGCAGCCCCCGAGGGACCTCCTACGAGCAGTACTTC
TRBV9	TRBJ2-3	.	.	CASSVGGETTDTQYF	TGTGCCAGCAGCGTAGGGGGAGAAACCACAGATACGCAGTATTTT
TRBV25-1	TRBJ2-7	.	.	CATYGEGSEQYF	TGTGCCACTTACGGTGAAGGGAGCGAGCAGTACTTC
TRBV12-5	TRBJ2-3	few	.	CASGLVMASTDTQYF	TGTGCTAGTGGTTTGGTAATGGCTAGCACAGATACGCAGTATTTT
TRBV5-6	TRBJ2-1	.	.	CASSLDPESSHNEQFF	TGTGCCAGCAGCTTGGATCCGGAAAGCTCCCACAATGAGCAGTTCTTC
TRBV2	TRBJ1-2	few	.	CATTSPYGYTF	TGTGCCACAACCTCGCCCTATGGCTACACCTTC
TRBV7-9	TRBJ2-3	few	TRBD2	CASSYGLASTDTQYF	TGTGCCAGCAGTTACGGACTAGCGAGCACAGATACGCAGTATTTT
TRBV20-1	TRBJ1-2	few	.	CSAREKFQQGRNYGYTF	TGCAGTGCTAGAGAAAAATTCCAACAGGGTAGGAACTATGGCTACACCTTC
TRBV12-3/TRBV12-4	TRBJ1-1	few	.	CASSLGSGAPNTEAFF	TGTGCCAGCAGTTTAGGGTCAGGGGCCCCGAACACTGAAGCTTTCTTT
TRBV7-9	TRBJ2-1	few	TRBD2	CASSLGAGREQFF	TGTGCCAGCAGCTTAGGAGCGGGACGGGAGCAGTTCTTC
TRBV4-3	TRBJ2-3	few	.	CASSPPGQNTQYF	TGCGCCAGCAGCCCGCCCGGGCAGAATACGCAGTATTTT
TRBV27	TRBJ2-2	few	.	CASSLLANTGELFF	TGTGCCAGCAGTCTACTCGCGAACACCGGGGAGCTGTTTTTT
TRBV27	TRBJ2-7	.	.	CASSFDAAYEQYF	TGTGCCAGCAGTTTTGACGCCGCCTACGAGCAGTACTTC
TRBV21-1	TRBJ2-7	.	.	CASSSRKDSYEQYF	TGTGCCAGCAGCTCTCGGAAGGACTCCTACGAGCAGTACTTC
TRBV4-3	TRBJ1-2	many	.	CASSQDSRVWSYGYTF	TGCGCCAGCAGCCAAGATAGCAGGGTGTGGAGCTATGGCTACACCTTC
TRBV4-3	TRBJ2-1	many	.	CASSPELSNDEQFF	TGCGCCAGCAGCCCCGAACTTAGTAACGATGAGCAGTTCTTC
TRBV10-2	TRBJ2-1	.	.	CASSVTTSSYNEQFF	TGCGCCAGCAGTGTCACGACAAGCTCCTACAATGAGCAGTTCTTC
TRBV4-1	TRBJ1-1	few	.	CASRRVDNTEAFF	TGCGCCAGCAGGCGGGTGGACAACACTGAAGCTTTCTTT
TRBV20-1	TRBJ1-5	few	.	CSARFQPQHF	TGCAGTGCCAGATTTCAGCCCCAGCATTTT
TRBV6-1	TRBJ1-3	few	.	CASSGSGSGGNTIYF	TGTGCCAGCAGTGGGTCGGGGTCGGGAGGAAACACCATATATTTT
TRBV7-9	TRBJ1-2	.	.	CASSPSSLGYGYTF	TGTGCCAGCAGCCCCTCAAGCTTGGGCTATGGCTACACCTTC
TRBV9	TRBJ2-6	many	.	CASSVEGGRANVLTF	TGTGCCAGCAGCGTAGAGGGCGGCAGGGCCAACGTCCTGACTTTC
TRBV12-3/TRBV12-4	TRBJ2-1	.	.	CASSPESQIYNEQFF	TGTGCCAGCAGTCCGGAGTCGCAGATCTACAATGAGCAGTTCTTC
TRBV27	TRBJ2-1	.	TRBD1	CATHTGTGQFF	TGTGCCACCCACACAGGGACAGGGCAGTTCTTC
TRBV7-8	TRBJ2-3	.	.	CASSLRRSEISTDTQYF	TGTGCCAGCAGCCTACGCCGGTCCGAAATCAGCACAGATACGCAGTATTTT
TRBV6-1	TRBJ1-5	few	.	CASSGGITGSNQPQHF	TGTGCCAGCAGCGGAGGGATCACAGGGAGCAATCAGCCCCAGCATTTT
TRBV5-1	TRBJ2-1	few	TRBD2	CASSRAGGNEQFF	TGCGCCAGCAGCCGAGCGGGAGGAAATGAGCAGTTCTTC
TRBV7-9	TRBJ2-1	.	TRBD2	CASSPGLGLAGNEQFF	TGTGCCAGCAGCCCGGGACTAGGTTTGGCCGGCAATGAGCAGTTCTTC
TRBV24-1	TRBJ2-1	few	.	CATSGRAAGNEQFF	TGTGCCACCAGTGGCCGGGCTGCAGGCAATGAGCAGTTCTTC
TRBV9	TRBJ1-5	few	.	CASSRGGNQPQHF	TGTGCCAGCAGTAGAGGGGGGAATCAGCCCCAGCATTTT
TRBV6-2/TRBV6-3	TRBJ1-2	.	.	CASSYPGRTGYGYTF	TGTGCCAGCAGTTACCCGGGCCGCACCGGCTATGGCTACACCTTC
TRBV7-9	TRBJ1-1	many	.	CASSGASNTEAFF	TGTGCCAGCAGCGGGGCTTCGAACACTGAAGCTTTCTTT
TRBV4-3	TRBJ2-6	.	TRBD2	CASSQGLAGGFGGANVLTF	TGCGCCAGCAGCCAAGGACTAGCGGGAGGGTTTGGTGGGGCCAACGTCCTGACTTTC
TRBV13	TRBJ2-1	.	.	CASSPERNNEQFF	TGTGCCAGCAGCCCCGAGCGGAACAATGAGCAGTTCTTC
TRBV7-3	TRBJ1-5	.	TRBD1	CASYRGSCQPQHF	TGTGCCAGTTACAGGGGTAGTTGTCAGCCCCAGCATTTT
TRBV4-3	TRBJ2-7	.	TRBD2	CASSQDGSGRPEQYF	TGCGCCAGCAGCCAAGATGGGAGCGGGAGACCCGAGCAGTACTTC
TRBV7-2	TRBJ2-1	many	.	CASSWSREQFF	TGTGCCAGCAGCTGGTCGAGAGAGCAGTTCTTC
TRBV12-3/TRBV12-4	TRBJ1-2	few	.	CASSLAGRVYGYTF	TGTGCCAGCAGTTTAGCGGGCAGGGTATATGGCTACACCTTC
TRBV12-3/TRBV12-4	TRBJ2-3	few	.	CATLPGRPTDTQYF	TGTGCCACCCTCCCGGGGAGGCCCACAGATACGCAGTATTTT